This TCR beta chain is drawn from a study of monozygotic twins with inflammatory bowel disease. General study points: The inverse Simpson measure of TCRbeta diversity was lower in IBD patients than in healthy co-twins. Since immunosuppressive treatments differed, patient repertoires may have gained added variability.

Germline CDR1 and CDR2: MNHEY and SMNVEV (reference sequence). The CDR3 is made up of 13 amino acids. A remark on this clonotype: No antigen is known for it.

Two nested PCRs, approximately 16 and 10 cycles, amplified TCRalpha and TCRbeta cDNA. One entry per CDR3 protein, without DNA, is what TCRdb gives after re-calling the 5' RACE reads. The sample totals around 230,000 distinct CDR3 sequences. The sample comprised blood. The chain joins TRBV27 to TRBJ1-2; lacking DNA, the TRBD1 call made by TCRdb goes unchecked. This clonotype was sampled from a human donor with ulcerative colitis or Crohn's disease, or a healthy co-twin of an affected twin (not recorded which). The CDR3 protein is CASSPLGAQGYTF.